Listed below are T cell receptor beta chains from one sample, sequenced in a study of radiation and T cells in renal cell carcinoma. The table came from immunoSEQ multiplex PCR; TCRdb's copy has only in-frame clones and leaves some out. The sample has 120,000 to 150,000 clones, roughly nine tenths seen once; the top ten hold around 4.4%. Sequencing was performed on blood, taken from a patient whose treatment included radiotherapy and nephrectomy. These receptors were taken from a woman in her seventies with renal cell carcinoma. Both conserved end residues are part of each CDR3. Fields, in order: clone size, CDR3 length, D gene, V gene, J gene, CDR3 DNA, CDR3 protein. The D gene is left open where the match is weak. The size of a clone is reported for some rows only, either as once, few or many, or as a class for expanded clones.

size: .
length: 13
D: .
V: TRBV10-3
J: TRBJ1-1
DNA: TGTGCCATCAGGCAGGGACCGAACACTGAAGCTTTCTTT
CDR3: CAIRQGPNTEAFF

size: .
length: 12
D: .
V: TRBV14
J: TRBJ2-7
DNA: TGTGCCAGCAGCCACGGAGAATACGAGCAGTACTTC
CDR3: CASSHGEYEQYF

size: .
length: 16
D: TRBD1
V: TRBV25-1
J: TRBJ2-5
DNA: TGTGCCAGCAGTGCTGGGGACAGGGTGGTGTCGGAGACCCAGTACTTC
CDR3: CASSAGDRVVSETQYF

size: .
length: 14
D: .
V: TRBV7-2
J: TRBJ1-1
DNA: TGTGCCAGCAGCTTGTTGCCCGAGAACACTGAAGCTTTCTTT
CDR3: CASSLLPENTEAFF

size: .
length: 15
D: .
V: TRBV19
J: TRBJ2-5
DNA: TGTGCCAGTGGAGAAAGACACTCCACCGAAGAGACCCAGTACTTC
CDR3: CASGERHSTEETQYF

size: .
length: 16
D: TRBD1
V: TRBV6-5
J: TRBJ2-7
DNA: TGTGCCAGCAGTTACTCGATTTTCGGACAGGGAACCGAGCAGTACTTC
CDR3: CASSYSIFGQGTEQYF

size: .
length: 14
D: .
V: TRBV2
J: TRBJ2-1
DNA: TGTGCCAGCAGTGAAGCGATTACTGGCGGTGAGCAGTTCTTC
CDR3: CASSEAITGGEQFF

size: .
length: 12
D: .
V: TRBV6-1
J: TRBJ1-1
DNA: TGTGCCAGCAGTGCGGACGGGGGGGAAGCTTTCTTT
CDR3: CASSADGGEAFF

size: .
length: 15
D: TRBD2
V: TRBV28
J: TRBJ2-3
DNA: TGTGCCAGCAGTTTAGTAGGCGGGGGGTGGGATACGCAGTATTTT
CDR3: CASSLVGGGWDTQYF

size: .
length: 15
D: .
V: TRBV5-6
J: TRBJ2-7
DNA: TGTGCCAGCAGCCCTCGGGTTTCGAGCTCCTACGAGCAGTACTTC
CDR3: CASSPRVSSSYEQYF

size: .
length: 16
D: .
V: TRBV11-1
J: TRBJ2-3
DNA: TGTGCCAGCAGCTTAAATTTCGGCCCCGGCACAGATACGCAGTATTTT
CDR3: CASSLNFGPGTDTQYF

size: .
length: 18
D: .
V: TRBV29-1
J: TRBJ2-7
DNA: TGCAGCGTTGAAGAAGGAAGGGGCGGGGGCCCAAGCTCCTACGAGCAGTACTTC
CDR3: CSVEEGRGGGPSSYEQYF

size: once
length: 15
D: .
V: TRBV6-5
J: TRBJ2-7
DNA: TGTGCCAGCAGTTACTCGTTCGGGACCCCCGACGAGCAGTACTTC
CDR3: CASSYSFGTPDEQYF

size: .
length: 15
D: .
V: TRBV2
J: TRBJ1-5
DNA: TGTGCCAGCAAAGCTGACAACTCCCGGAATCAGCCCCAGCATTTT
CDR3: CASKADNSRNQPQHF

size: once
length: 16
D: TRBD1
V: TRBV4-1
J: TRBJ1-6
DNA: TGCGCCAGCAGCCGGGCATGGGACAGGGATAATTCACCCCTCCACTTT
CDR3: CASSRAWDRDNSPLHF

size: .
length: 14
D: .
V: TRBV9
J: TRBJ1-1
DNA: TGTGCCAGCAGCGCCCGTTTGTGGGGCACTGAAGCTTTCTTT
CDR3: CASSARLWGTEAFF

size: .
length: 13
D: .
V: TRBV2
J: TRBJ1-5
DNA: TGTGCCAGCAGCCCGGACCGAAATCAGCCCCAGCATTTT
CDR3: CASSPDRNQPQHF

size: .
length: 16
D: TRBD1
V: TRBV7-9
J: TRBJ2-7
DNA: TGTGCCAGCAGCTTAGGTTTTGACAGGGGGGAATACGAGCAGTACTTC
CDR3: CASSLGFDRGEYEQYF

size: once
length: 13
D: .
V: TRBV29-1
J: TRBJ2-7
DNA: TGCAGCGTCGGAAACCGGGGCCTCTACGAGCAGTACTTC
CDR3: CSVGNRGLYEQYF

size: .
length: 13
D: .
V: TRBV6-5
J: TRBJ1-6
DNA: TGTGCCAGCAGTGCCCGGGGTGATTCACCCCTCCACTTT
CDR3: CASSARGDSPLHF

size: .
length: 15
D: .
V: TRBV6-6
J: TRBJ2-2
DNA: TGTGCCAGCAGTTACGGCAGGAGGAACACCGGGGAGCTGTTTTTT
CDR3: CASSYGRRNTGELFF

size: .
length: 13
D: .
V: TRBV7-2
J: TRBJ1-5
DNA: TGTGCCAGCAGCTTAGGACGGAATCAGCCCCAGCATTTT
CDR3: CASSLGRNQPQHF

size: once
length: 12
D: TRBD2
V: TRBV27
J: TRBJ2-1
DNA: TGTGCCAGCAGCCCCGAGGAGGCGGGGGGGATCTTC
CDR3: CASSPEEAGGIF

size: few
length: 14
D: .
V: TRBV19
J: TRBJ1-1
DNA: TGTGCCAGTAGTATGATCACCGTGAACACTGAAGCTTTCTTT
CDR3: CASSMITVNTEAFF

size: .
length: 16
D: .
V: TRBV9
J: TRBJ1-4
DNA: TGTGCCAGCAGCGGCACGAACAGGGTACACGGTGAAAAACTGTTTTTT
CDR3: CASSGTNRVHGEKLFF

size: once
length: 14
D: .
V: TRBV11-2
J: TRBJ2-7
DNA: TGTGCCAGCAGCTTAGGGCAGGGGAACTACGAGCAGTACTTC
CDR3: CASSLGQGNYEQYF

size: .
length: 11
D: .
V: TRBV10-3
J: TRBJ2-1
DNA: TGTGCCATCAGTGGGGCGGGGAAGCGGTTCTTC
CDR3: CAISGAGKRFF

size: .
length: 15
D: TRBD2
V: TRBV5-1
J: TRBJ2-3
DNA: TGCGCCAGCAGCCCCATAAAGCGGGGGGGAGATACGCAGTATTTT
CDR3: CASSPIKRGGDTQYF

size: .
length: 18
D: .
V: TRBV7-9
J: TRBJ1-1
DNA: TGTGCCAGCAGCTTTAGGGCAGGGGTAAGTGTAATGGTCACTGAAGCTTTCTTT
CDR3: CASSFRAGVSVMVTEAFF

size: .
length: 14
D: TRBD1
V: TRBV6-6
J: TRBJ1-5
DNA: TGTGCCAGCAGTGGGACCAGGGGGCCTCAGCCCCAGCATTTT
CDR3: CASSGTRGPQPQHF

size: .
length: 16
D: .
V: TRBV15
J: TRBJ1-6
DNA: TGTGCCACCAGCGCTATACTCAGGGGCGCCAATTCACCCCTCCACTTT
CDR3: CATSAILRGANSPLHF

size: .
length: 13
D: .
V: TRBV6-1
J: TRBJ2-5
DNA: TGTGCCAGCACCGGGTCCCCGGGGGAGACCCAGTACTTC
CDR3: CASTGSPGETQYF

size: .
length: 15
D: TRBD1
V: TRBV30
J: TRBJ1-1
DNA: TGTGCCTGGAGTGTTAGAGGGACAGGGGGCACTGAAGCTTTCTTT
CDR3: CAWSVRGTGGTEAFF

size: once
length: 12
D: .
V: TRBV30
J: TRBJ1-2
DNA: TGTGCCTGGAGCGGGGACGGCTATGGCTACACCTTC
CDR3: CAWSGDGYGYTF

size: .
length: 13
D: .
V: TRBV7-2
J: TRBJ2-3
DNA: TGTGCCAGCAGCCCAACAATGACGGATACGCAGTATTTT
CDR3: CASSPTMTDTQYF

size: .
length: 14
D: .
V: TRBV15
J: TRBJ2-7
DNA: TGTGCCACCAGCAGAGGGTCAGGGGGGTACGAGCAGTACTTC
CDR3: CATSRGSGGYEQYF

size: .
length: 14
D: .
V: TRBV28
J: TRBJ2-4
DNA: TGTGCCAGCAGCCACGGACTGGCCAAAAACATTCAGTACTTC
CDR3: CASSHGLAKNIQYF

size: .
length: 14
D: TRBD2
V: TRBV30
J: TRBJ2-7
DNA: TGTGCCTGGAGTCCCCCGGGGGGACTGTGGGAGCAGTACTTC
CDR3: CAWSPPGGLWEQYF

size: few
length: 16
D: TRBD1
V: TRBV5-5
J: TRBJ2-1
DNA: TGTGCCAGCAGCCGGGGACAGGGGGCCTCCTACAATGAGCAGTTCTTC
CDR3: CASSRGQGASYNEQFF

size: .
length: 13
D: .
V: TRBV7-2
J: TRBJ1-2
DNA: TGTGCCAGCAGCTTGACGGACAGAGGAGGCTACACCTTC
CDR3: CASSLTDRGGYTF

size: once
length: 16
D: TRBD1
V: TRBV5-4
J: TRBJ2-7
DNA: TGTGCCAGCAGTTCTGCCCGGACAGGGGGCTCCTACGAGCAGTACTTC
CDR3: CASSSARTGGSYEQYF

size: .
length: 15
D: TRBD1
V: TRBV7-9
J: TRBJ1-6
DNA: TGTGCCAGCAGCAAAGGACAGGGGATTTCGTCACCCCTCCACTTT
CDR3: CASSKGQGISSPLHF

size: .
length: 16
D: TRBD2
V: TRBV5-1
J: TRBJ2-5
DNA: TGCGCCAGCAGCAGGCTCGCTAGCGGGGGGATCGAGACCCAGTACTTC
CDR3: CASSRLASGGIETQYF

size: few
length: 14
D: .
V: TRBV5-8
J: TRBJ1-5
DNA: TGTGCCAGCAGGGCGACAGCGAACAATCAGCCCCAGCATTTT
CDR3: CASRATANNQPQHF

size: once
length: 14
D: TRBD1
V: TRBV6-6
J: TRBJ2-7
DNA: TGTGCCAGCAGGGGGACAGGGCTCTCCTACGAGCAGTACTTC
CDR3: CASRGTGLSYEQYF

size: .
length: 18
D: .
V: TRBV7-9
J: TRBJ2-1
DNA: TGTGCCAGCAGCATACTTGCCGGGACCGGCCGGTCCTACAATGAGCAGTTCTTC
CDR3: CASSILAGTGRSYNEQFF